This T cell receptor beta chain stems from a study of CD8+CD57+ T cells in acquired aplastic anemia. In its sample, this clonotype was seen a few times. Using genomic DNA as the template, TCR beta VDJ and CDR3 profiling was carried out. One entry per CDR3 protein results from TCRdb running MiXCR on the reads. The data hold roughly 160,000 distinct CDR3 sequences, with 65% to 75% observed a single time. The authors sequenced patients whose flow cytometry had shown CD8+CD57+ cell expansion. Severe acquired aplastic anemia was present in every patient. The TCR comes from a human donor with aplastic anemia. Material for sequencing was sorted CD4+, CD8+, or CD8+CD57+ T cells (not recorded which) from PBMCs.

The CDR3 reads CASMLWGTQYF. The CDR3 DNA follows: TGTGCCAGCATGCTCTGGGGTACGCAGTATTTT. This chain joins TRBV9 and TRBJ2-3; D not resolved. In germline, CDR1 is SGDLS, CDR2 YYNGEE. Trimming pared 6 bases from V and 8 bases from J, leaving 10 bases between. This CDR3 is built from 11 residues.